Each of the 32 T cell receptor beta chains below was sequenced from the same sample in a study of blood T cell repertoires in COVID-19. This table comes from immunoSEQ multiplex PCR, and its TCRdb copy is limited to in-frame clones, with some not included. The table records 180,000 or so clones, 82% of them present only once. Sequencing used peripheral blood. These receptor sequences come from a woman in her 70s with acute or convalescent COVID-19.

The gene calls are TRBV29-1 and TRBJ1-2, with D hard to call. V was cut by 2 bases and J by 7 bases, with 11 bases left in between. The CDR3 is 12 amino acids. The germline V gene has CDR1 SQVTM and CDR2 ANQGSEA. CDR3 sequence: CSVEIPGGGYTF. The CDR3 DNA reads TGCAGCGTTGAAATCCCCGGCGGTGGCTACACCTTC. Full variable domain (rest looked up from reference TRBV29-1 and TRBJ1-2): SAVISQKPSRDICQRGTSLTIQCQVDSQVTMMFWYRQQPGQSLTLIATANQGSEATYESGFVIDKFPISRPNLTFSTLTVSNMSPEDSSIYLCSVEIPGGGYTFGSGTRLTVV.

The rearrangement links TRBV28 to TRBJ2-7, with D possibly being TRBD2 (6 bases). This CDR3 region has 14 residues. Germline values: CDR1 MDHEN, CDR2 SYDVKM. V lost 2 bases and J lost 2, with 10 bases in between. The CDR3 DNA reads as TGTGCCAGCAGTTTAATTGGAGGGGCCTACGAGCAGTACTTC. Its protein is CASSLIGGAYEQYF.

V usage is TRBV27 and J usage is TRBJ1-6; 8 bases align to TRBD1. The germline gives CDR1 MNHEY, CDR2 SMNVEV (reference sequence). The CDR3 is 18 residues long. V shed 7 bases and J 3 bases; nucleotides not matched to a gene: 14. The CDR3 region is CASKRDRGMVNYNSPLHF. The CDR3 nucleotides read TGTGCCAGCAAGAGAGACAGGGGTATGGTGAACTATAATTCACCCCTCCACTTT.

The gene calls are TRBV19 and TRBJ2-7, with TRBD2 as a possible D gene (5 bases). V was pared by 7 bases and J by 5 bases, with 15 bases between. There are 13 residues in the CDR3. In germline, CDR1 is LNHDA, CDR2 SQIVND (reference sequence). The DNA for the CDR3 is TGTGCCAGTAACGAGGGAGTCGGGGACGAGCAGTACTTC. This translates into CASNEGVGDEQYF.

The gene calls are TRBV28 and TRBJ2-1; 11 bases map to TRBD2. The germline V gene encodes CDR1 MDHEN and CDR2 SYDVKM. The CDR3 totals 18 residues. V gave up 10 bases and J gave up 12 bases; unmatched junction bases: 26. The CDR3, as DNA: TGTGCCACGGGGGAGGGGACTAGCGGCGTATTCAGCCCGGGGCTGCAGTTCTTC. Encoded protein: CATGEGTSGVFSPGLQFF.

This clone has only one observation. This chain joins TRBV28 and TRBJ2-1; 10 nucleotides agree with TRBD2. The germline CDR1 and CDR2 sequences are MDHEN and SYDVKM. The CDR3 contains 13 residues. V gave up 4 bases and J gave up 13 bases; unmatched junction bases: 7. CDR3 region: CASSSGTSDSQFF. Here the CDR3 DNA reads TGTGCCAGCAGTTCCGGGACTAGCGATTCCCAGTTCTTC. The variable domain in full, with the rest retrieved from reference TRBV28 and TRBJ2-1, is DVKVTQSSRYLVKRTGEKVFLECVQDMDHENMFWYRQDPGLGLRLIYFSYDVKMKEKGDIPEGYSVSREKKERFSLILESASTNQTSMYLCASSSGTSDSQFFGPGTRLTVL.

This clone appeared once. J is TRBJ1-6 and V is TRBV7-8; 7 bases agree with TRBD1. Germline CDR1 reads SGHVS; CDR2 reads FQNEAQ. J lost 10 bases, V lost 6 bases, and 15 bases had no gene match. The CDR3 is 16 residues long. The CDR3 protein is CASSRRGQGSGSPLHF. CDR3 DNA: TGTGCCAGCAGTAGGAGGGGGCAGGGGTCAGGCTCACCCCTCCACTTT.

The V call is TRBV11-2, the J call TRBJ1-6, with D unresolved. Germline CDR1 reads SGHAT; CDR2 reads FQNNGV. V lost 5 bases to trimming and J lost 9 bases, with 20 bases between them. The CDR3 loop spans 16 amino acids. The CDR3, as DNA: TGTGCCAGCAGCCTAGGGTATGGAGGGATCAGTTCACCCCTCCACTTT. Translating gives CASSLGYGGISSPLHF.

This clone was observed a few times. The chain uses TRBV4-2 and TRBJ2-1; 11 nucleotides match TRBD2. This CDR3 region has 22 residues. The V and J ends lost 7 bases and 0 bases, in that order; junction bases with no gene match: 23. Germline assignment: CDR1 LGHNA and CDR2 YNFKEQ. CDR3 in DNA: TGTGCCAGCACCCATCAACAGGGCGTACTAGCGGGGGCCCTGAGCTCCTACAATGAGCAGTTCTTC. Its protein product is CASTHQQGVLAGALSSYNEQFF.

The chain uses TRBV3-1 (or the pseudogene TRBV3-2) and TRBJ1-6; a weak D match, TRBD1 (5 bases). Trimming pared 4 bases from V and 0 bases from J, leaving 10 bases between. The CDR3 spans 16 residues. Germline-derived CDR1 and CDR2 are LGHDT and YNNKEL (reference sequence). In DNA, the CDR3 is TGTGCCAGCAGCCCCAGACAGAGCTCCTATAATTCACCCCTCCACTTT. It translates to CASSPRQSSYNSPLHF.

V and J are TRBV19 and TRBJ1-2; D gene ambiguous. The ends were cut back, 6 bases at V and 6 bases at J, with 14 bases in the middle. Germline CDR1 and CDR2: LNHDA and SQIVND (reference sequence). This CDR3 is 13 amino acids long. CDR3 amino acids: CASSREGVHGYTF. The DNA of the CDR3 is TGTGCCAGTAGCCGAGAGGGTGTCCATGGCTACACCTTC. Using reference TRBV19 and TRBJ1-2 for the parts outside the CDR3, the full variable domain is DGGITQSPKYLFRKEGQNVTLSCEQNLNHDAMYWYRQDPGQGLRLIYYSQIVNDFQKGDIAEGYSVSREKKESFPLTVTSAQKNPTAFYLCASSREGVHGYTFGSGTRLTVV.

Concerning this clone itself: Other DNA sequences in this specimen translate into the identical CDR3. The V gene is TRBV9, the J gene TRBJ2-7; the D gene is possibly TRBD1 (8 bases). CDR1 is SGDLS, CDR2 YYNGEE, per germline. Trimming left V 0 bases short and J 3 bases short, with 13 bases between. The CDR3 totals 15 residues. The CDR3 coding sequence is TGTGCCAGCAGCGTAGGCACAGGGGGGGGCTACGAGCAGTACTTC. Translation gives CASSVGTGGGYEQYF.

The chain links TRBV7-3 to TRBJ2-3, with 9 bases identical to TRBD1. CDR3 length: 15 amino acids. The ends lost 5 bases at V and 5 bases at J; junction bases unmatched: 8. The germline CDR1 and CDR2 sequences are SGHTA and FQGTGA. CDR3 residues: CASSPTGTGRDTQYF. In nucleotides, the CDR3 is TGTGCCAGCAGCCCAACCGGGACAGGGAGAGATACGCAGTATTTT.

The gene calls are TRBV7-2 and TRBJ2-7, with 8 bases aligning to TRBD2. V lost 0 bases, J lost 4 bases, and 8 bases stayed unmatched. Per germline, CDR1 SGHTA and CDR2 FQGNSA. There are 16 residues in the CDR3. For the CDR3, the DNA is TGTGCCAGCAGCTTAGCGCTCGGGGGGGGGCCGTACGAGCAGTACTTC. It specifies CASSLALGGGPYEQYF.

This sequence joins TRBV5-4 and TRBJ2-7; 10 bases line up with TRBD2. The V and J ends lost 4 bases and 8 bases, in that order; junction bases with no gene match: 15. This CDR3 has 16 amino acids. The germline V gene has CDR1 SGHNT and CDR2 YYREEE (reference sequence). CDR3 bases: TGTGCCAGCAGCGTAGAGGGGACTAGCGCTAAACCACAGCAGTACTTC. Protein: CASSVEGTSAKPQQYF.

This chain's CDR3 is CASKSVVGGSAYEQYF. In DNA form, the CDR3 reads TGTGCCAGCAAAAGCGTTGTTGGAGGTAGTGCCTACGAGCAGTACTTC. The V gene is TRBV28, the J gene TRBJ2-7, with D perhaps matching TRBD2 (5 bases). Germline V gene sequence: CDR1 MDHEN, CDR2 SYDVKM. This CDR3 is built from 16 residues. V was cut by 7 bases and J by 2 bases, with 21 bases left in between.

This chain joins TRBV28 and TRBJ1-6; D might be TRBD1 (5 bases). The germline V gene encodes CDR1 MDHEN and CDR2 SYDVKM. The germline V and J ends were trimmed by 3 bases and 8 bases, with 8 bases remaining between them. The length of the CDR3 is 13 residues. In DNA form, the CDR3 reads TGTGCCAGCAGTTTTTCGGGGGATTCACCCCTCCACTTT. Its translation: CASSFSGDSPLHF.

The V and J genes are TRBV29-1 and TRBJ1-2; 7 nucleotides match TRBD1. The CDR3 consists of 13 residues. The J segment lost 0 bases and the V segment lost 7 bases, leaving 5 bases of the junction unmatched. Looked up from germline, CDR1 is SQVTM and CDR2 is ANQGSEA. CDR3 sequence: CSGGTAPNYGYTF. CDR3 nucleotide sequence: TGCAGCGGCGGGACAGCACCTAACTATGGCTACACCTTC.

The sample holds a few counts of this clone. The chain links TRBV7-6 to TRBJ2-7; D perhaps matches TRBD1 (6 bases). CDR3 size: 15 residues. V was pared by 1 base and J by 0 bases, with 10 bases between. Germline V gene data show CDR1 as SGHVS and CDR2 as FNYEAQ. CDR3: CASSLVTGSSYEQYF. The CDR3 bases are TGTGCCAGCAGCTTAGTAACAGGGAGCTCCTACGAGCAGTACTTC.

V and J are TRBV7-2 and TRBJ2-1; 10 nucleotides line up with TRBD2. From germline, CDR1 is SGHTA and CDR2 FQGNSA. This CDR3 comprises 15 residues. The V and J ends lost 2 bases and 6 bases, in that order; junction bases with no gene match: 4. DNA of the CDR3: TGTGCCAGCAGCTTAAGTACTAGCGGGGTCAATGAGCAGTTCTTC. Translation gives CASSLSTSGVNEQFF. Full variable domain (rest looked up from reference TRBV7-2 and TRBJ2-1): GAGVSQSPSNKVTEKGKDVELRCDPISGHTALYWYRQSLGQGLEFLIYFQGNSAPDKSGLPSDRFSAERTGGSVSTLTIQRTQQEDSAVYLCASSLSTSGVNEQFFGPGTRLTVL.

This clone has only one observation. Written as DNA, the CDR3 is TGTGCCAGTAGTATAAAGGAGGGCACTGAAGCTTTCTTT. This gives the protein CASSIKEGTEAFF. The chain uses TRBV19 and TRBJ1-1; D gene uncertain. Per germline, CDR1 LNHDA and CDR2 SQIVND (reference sequence). This CDR3 has 13 amino acids. Trimming took off 2 bases at V and 4 bases at J, with 8 bases between the two ends.

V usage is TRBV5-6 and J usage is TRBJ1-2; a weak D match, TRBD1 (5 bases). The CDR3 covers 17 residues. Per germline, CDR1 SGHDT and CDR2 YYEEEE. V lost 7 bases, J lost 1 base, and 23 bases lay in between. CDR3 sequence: CASRKRDGTMINYGYTF. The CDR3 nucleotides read TGTGCCAGCCGGAAAAGAGACGGGACTATGATTAACTATGGCTACACCTTC.

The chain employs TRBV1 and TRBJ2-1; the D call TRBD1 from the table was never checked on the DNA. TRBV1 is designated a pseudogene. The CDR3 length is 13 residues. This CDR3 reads CTSSADRGNEQFF. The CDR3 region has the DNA TGCACCAGCAGCGCAGACAGGGGCAATGAGCAGTTCTTC.

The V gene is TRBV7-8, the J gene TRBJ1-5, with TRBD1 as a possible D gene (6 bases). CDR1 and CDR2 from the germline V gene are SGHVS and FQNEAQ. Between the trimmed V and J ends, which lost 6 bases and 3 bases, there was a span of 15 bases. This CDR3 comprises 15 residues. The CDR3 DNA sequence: TGTGCCAGCAGTCTTGCACAGGGCTACAATCAGCCCCAGCATTTT. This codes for CASSLAQGYNQPQHF.

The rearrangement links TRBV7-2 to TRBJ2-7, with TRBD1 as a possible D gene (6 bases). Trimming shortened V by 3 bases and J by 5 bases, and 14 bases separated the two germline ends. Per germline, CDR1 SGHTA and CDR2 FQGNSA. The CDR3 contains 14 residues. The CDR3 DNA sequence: TGTGCCAGCAGCTTTTCAAACAGGGCCAACGAGCAGTACTTC. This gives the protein CASSFSNRANEQYF.

The CDR3: CASQGLYQETQYF. CDR3 DNA: TGTGCCTCACAGGGTTTGTACCAAGAGACCCAGTACTTC. The rearrangement links TRBV15 to TRBJ2-5; possibly TRBD1 for D (6 bases). The V gene's germline CDR1 is LNHNV and CDR2 YYDKDF (reference sequence). CDR3 size: 13 residues. V was trimmed by 11 bases and J by 0 bases, leaving 13 bases between them.

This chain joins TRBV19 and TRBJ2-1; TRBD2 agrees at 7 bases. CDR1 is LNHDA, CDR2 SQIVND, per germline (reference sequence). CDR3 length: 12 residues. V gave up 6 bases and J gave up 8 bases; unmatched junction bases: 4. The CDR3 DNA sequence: TGTGCCAGTAGCACACTAGCGTATGAGCAGTTCTTC. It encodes CASSTLAYEQFF.

The CDR3 spells CAISDTGGGVRKTQYF. The CDR3 nucleotides read TGTGCCATCAGTGACACAGGGGGCGGAGTTAGGAAGACCCAGTACTTC. The rearrangement links TRBV10-3 to TRBJ2-5; 9 nucleotides align to TRBD1. Germline assignment: CDR1 ENHRY and CDR2 SYGVKD. V trimming: 3 bases; J trimming: 6 bases; junction bases outside the gene matches: 11. This CDR3 has 16 amino acids.

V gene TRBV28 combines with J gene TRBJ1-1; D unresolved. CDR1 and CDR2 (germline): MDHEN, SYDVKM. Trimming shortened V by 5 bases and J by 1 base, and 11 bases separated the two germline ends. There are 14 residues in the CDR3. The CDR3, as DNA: TGTGCCAGCAGTACGGTCCATGGGAACACTGAAGCTTTCTTT. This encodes CASSTVHGNTEAFF.

CDR3 in amino acids: CASSLDRGAHSNQPQHF. The CDR3, as DNA: TGTGCCAGCAGCCTTGACAGGGGCGCCCATAGCAATCAGCCCCAGCATTTT. This sequence joins TRBV2 and TRBJ1-5; 8 bases agree with TRBD1. The J segment lost 0 bases and the V segment lost 6 bases, leaving 10 bases of the junction unmatched. This CDR3 has 17 residues. Germline-derived CDR1 and CDR2 are SNHLY and FYNNEI.

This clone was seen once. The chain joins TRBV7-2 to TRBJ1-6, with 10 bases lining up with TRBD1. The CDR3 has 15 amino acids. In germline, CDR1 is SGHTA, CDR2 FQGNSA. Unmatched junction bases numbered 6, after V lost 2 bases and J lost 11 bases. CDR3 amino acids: CASSLSGQGWTPLHF. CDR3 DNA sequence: TGTGCCAGCAGCTTATCGGGACAGGGGTGGACACCCCTCCACTTT.

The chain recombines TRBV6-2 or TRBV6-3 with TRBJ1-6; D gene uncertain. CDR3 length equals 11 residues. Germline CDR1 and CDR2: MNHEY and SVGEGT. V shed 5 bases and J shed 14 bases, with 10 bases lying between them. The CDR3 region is CASSNGRTLHF. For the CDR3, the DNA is TGTGCCAGCAGTAATGGCAGGACCCTCCACTTT.